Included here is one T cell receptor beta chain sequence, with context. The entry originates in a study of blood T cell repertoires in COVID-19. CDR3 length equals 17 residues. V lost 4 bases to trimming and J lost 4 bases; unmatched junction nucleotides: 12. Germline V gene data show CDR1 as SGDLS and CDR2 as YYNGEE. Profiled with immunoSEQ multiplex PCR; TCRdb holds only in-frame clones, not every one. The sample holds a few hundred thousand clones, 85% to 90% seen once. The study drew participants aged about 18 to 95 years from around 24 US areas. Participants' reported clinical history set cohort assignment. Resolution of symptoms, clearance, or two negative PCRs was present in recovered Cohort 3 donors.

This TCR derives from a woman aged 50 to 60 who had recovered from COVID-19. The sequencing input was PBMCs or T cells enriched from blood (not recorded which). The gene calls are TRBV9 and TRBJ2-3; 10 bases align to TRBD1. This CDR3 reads CASSSNPGTGESDTQYF. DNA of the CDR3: TGTGCCAGCAGCTCCAACCCCGGGACAGGGGAATCAGATACGCAGTATTTT.